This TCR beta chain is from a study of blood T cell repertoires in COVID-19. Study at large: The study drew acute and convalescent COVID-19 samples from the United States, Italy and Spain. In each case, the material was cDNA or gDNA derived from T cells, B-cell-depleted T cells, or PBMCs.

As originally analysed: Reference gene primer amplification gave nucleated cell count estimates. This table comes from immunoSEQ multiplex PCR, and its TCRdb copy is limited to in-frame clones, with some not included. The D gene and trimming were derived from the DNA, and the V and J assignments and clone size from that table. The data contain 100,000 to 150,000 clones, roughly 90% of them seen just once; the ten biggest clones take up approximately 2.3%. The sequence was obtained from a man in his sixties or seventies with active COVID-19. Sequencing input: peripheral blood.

CDR3 sequence reads: CASSPRPMSSSYNEQFF. The DNA of the CDR3 is TGTGCCAGCAGTCCACGCCCGATGTCTAGCTCCTACAATGAGCAGTTCTTC. The chain couples TRBV27 to TRBJ2-1, with D hard to call. V shed 5 bases and J shed 0 bases, with 17 bases lying between them. CDR1 and CDR2 (germline): MNHEY, SMNVEV (reference sequence). The CDR3 is made up of 17 amino acids.